Below, one T cell receptor (beta chain) is given with its context. The antigen is unknown. Some clones are missing from TCRdb's copy, which holds only in-frame ones; the method was immunoSEQ multiplex PCR. The repertoire has about 76,000 clones, around 84% of them found once; the top ten carry under 6.5%. V was shortened by 1 base and J by 2 bases, with 6 bases between the two germline ends. Germline assignment: CDR1 LNHNV and CDR2 YYDKDF (reference sequence). This CDR3 region has 15 residues. The data were taken from a study of cytotoxic CD8 clonotypes in ibrutinib-treated CLL. Whole-study context: The patients comprised some twelve relapsed/refractory and about 15 treatment-naive cases, 17 IGHV unmutated. Response sampling came at median around a year of treatment, ranging roughly 6 to 36 months. Regarding the study as a whole: Clonality rose at ibrutinib response, held steady in sustained remission, and fell toward baseline at progression. Baseline levels of clonality went above those of age-matched healthy donors and moved with circulating CD8+ T-cell counts.

The chain uses TRBV15 and TRBJ2-6; no firm D call. The sequenced sample was PBMCs, obtained before ibrutinib treatment. This TCR came from a human donor with chronic lymphocytic leukemia. In DNA form, the CDR3 reads TGTGCCACCAGCAGAGGTAAAGCTGGGGCCAACGTCCTGACTTTC. Protein sequence: CATSRGKAGANVLTF.